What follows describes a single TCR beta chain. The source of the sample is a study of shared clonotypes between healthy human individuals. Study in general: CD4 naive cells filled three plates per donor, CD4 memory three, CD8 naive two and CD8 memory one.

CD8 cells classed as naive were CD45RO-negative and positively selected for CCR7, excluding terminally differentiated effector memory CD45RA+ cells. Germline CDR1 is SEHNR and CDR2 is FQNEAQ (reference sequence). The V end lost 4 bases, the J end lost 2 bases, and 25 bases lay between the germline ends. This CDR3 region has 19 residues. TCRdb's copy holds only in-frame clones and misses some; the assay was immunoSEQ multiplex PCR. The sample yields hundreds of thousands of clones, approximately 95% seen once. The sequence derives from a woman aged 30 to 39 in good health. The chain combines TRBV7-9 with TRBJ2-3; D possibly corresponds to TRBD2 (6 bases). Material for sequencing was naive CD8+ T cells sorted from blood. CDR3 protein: CASSSRDLGSYAHTDTQYF. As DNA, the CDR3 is TGTGCCAGCAGCTCCCGGGACTTGGGGAGCTACGCCCACACAGATACGCAGTATTTT. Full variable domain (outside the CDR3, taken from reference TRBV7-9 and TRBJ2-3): DTGVSQNPRHKITKRGQNVTFRCDPISEHNRLYWYRQTLGQGPEFLTYFQNEAQLEKSRLLSDRFSAERPKGSFSTLEIQRTEQGDSAMYLCASSSRDLGSYAHTDTQYFGPGTRLTVL.